One sample yielded the 30 T cell receptor beta chains listed below, sequenced in a study of shared clonotypes between healthy human individuals. Repertoires were generated with immunoSEQ multiplex PCR, while TCRdb's copy carries only in-frame clones and drops some. This sample has hundreds of thousands of clones; 96% occur once, and the top ten carry 0.055% to 0.075%. The material sequenced was naive CD4+ T cells sorted from blood. The subset: CD45RA+ positively selected. The receptors derive from a woman between 25 and 40 years old in good health.

V gene TRBV5-8 combines with J gene TRBJ2-5; 9 bases are shared with TRBD1. The end of the DNA aligns better with TRBJ2-7, so the J call may be wrong. Germline loops: CDR1 SGHTS, CDR2 YDEGEE. The CDR3 spans 14 residues. The CDR3 nucleotides are TGTGCCAGCAGCGGAAGGACAGGGGCCTACGAGCAGTACTTC. Translation: CASSGRTGAYEQYF.

The chain carries TRBV7-2 and TRBJ1-1; D unresolved. The CDR3 length is 14 residues. CDR1 is SGHTA, CDR2 FQGNSA, per germline. Trimming pared 3 bases from V and 1 base from J, leaving 9 bases between. The chain's CDR3 is CASSFSWANTEAFF. The CDR3 bases are TGTGCCAGCAGCTTTAGTTGGGCGAACACTGAAGCTTTCTTT.

The genes are TRBV5-1 and TRBJ1-1, with D possibly matching TRBD1 (5 bases). The CDR3 is made up of 14 amino acids. Trimming cost V 4 bases and J 0 bases, with 10 bases left between them. Germline V gene data show CDR1 as SGHRS and CDR2 as YFSETQ. CDR3 protein: CASSPGDLNTEAFF. The CDR3 nucleotides are TGCGCCAGCAGCCCCGGGGACCTGAACACTGAAGCTTTCTTT.

This chain links TRBV29-1 with TRBJ1-4; D is ambiguous. The CDR3 has 14 residues. Per the germline V gene, CDR1 is SQVTM and CDR2 is ANQGSEA. The V end lost 1 base, the J end lost 4 bases, and 10 bases lay between the germline ends. CDR3 amino acids: CSVEGAGSNEKLFF. For the CDR3, the DNA is TGCAGCGTTGAAGGGGCGGGGAGTAATGAAAAACTGTTTTTT.

This chain uses TRBV5-1 with TRBJ1-2, with D unresolved. V was trimmed by 0 bases and J by 2 bases, leaving 8 bases between them. The CDR3 loop spans 14 amino acids. Germline CDR1 and CDR2: SGHRS and YFSETQ. The DNA of the CDR3 is TGCGCCAGCAGCTTGGAGGGTGGCAACTATGGCTACACCTTC. Translating it yields CASSLEGGNYGYTF.

This chain joins TRBV5-4 and TRBJ2-3; 8 nucleotides agree with TRBD2. CDR3 length equals 16 residues. The germline CDR1 and CDR2 sequences are SGHNT and YYREEE (reference sequence). V was pared by 3 bases and J by 2 bases, with 8 bases of the junction left unmatched. CDR3 in DNA: TGTGCCAGCAGCTCGCAAAAGCGGGAGCCCACAGATACGCAGTATTTT. As protein: CASSSQKREPTDTQYF. The entire variable domain, with the rest obtained from reference TRBV5-4 and TRBJ2-3, is as follows: ETGVTQSPTHLIKTRGQQVTLRCSSQSGHNTVSWYQQALGQGPQFIFQYYREEENGRGNFPPRFSGLQFPNYSSELNVNALELDDSALYLCASSSQKREPTDTQYFGPGTRLTVL.

This chain links TRBV27 with TRBJ2-7; 7 bases agree with TRBD2. Germline CDR1 MNHEY, CDR2 SMNVEV (reference sequence). V shed 2 bases and J 2 bases; nucleotides not matched to a gene: 3. The CDR3 has 14 residues. The chain's CDR3 is CASSLVAGAYEQYF. As DNA, the CDR3 is TGTGCCAGCAGTTTAGTGGCGGGGGCCTACGAGCAGTACTTC.

This clone was seen more than once but under ten times. The genes are TRBV6-6 and TRBJ1-5; D gene unclear. This CDR3 region has 14 residues. The V and J ends lost 7 bases and 7 bases respectively, with 17 bases between them. Germline assignment: CDR1 MNHNY and CDR2 SVGAGI (reference sequence). CDR3 DNA: TGTGCCAGCACCCTGGAGCCAGGAGCCCAGCCCCAGCATTTT. It codes for CASTLEPGAQPQHF.

V gene TRBV4-2 combines with J gene TRBJ1-1, with D tentatively TRBD1 (5 bases). This CDR3 is 17 amino acids long. V was cut by 1 base and J by 3 bases, with 18 bases left in between. Germline values: CDR1 LGHNA, CDR2 YNFKEQ. CDR3 nucleotides: TGTGCCAGCAGCCAAGGCTCCAGATGGGGGGAGGACACTGAAGCTTTCTTT. It translates to CASSQGSRWGEDTEAFF.

This clone occurred once. The V and J genes are TRBV7-2 and TRBJ1-5, with D tentatively TRBD1 (6 bases). The germline gives CDR1 SGHTA, CDR2 FQGNSA. V was trimmed by 5 bases and J by 5 bases, leaving 10 bases between them. The CDR3 runs to 13 residues. The CDR3 loop is CASSLKGDQPQHF. CDR3 coding DNA: TGTGCCAGCAGCCTAAAGGGGGATCAGCCCCAGCATTTT.

The rearrangement links TRBV18 to TRBJ2-7; 10 positions match TRBD2. J lost 5 bases, V lost 3 bases, and 7 bases had no gene match. CDR1 KGHSH and CDR2 LQKENI come from the germline V gene. The CDR3 totals 15 residues. The CDR3 sequence: CASSPLAGERDEQYF. CDR3 coding DNA: TGTGCCAGCTCACCTCTAGCGGGAGAACGGGACGAGCAGTACTTC.

The CDR3 region is CASSFTGTFGYGYTF. CDR3 sequence (DNA): TGTGCCAGCAGTTTTACAGGGACTTTTGGTTATGGCTACACCTTC. The chain uses TRBV28 and TRBJ1-2; D is perhaps TRBD1 (6 bases). The germline gives CDR1 MDHEN, CDR2 SYDVKM. V gave up 3 bases and J gave up 5 bases, with 16 bases separating them. The CDR3 is 15 amino acids.

V usage is TRBV6-5 and J usage is TRBJ1-3; D unclear. Between the trimmed V and J ends, which lost 3 bases and 0 bases, there was a span of 12 bases. This CDR3 has 16 amino acids. Germline loops: CDR1 MNHEY, CDR2 SVGAGI. CDR3 coding DNA: TGTGCCAGCAGTTATTGGCCGCCTAGCTCTGGAAACACCATATATTTT. It specifies CASSYWPPSSGNTIYF.

This sequence joins TRBV7-9 and TRBJ2-7; possibly TRBD1 or TRBD2 for D (5 bases each). The CDR3 is made up of 14 amino acids. From germline, CDR1 is SEHNR and CDR2 FQNEAQ (reference sequence). V gave up 5 bases and J gave up 0 bases, with 11 bases separating them. DNA for the CDR3: TGTGCCAGCAGCCCCCAGGGACCCTCCTACGAGCAGTACTTC. This gives the protein CASSPQGPSYEQYF.

The chain is built from TRBV5-1 and TRBJ1-2; D gene uncertain. Germline loops: CDR1 SGHRS, CDR2 YFSETQ. This CDR3 spans 14 amino acids. The V and J ends lost 6 bases and 0 bases respectively, with 12 bases between them. As DNA, the CDR3 is TGCGCCAGCATCCAGGAGAGGACTAACTATGGCTACACCTTC. This codes for CASIQERTNYGYTF.

The chain couples TRBV19 to TRBJ2-3; tentative D call: TRBD1 (5 bases). Germline V gene sequence: CDR1 LNHDA, CDR2 SQIVND (reference sequence). The CDR3 loop spans 13 amino acids. The V and J ends lost 0 bases and 4 bases respectively, with 5 bases between them. DNA for the CDR3: TGTGCCAGTAGTATAGAGGGGCCAGATACGCAGTATTTT. The encoded protein is CASSIEGPDTQYF.

The CDR3 region is CASSISAYEQYF. The CDR3 region has the DNA TGTGCCAGCAGTATCTCTGCTTACGAGCAGTACTTC. The chain combines TRBV28 with TRBJ2-7; no clear D. Germline-derived CDR1 and CDR2 are MDHEN and SYDVKM. Trimming took 5 bases from V and 4 from J, leaving 9 bases between them. The CDR3 sequence is 12 residues long. The entire variable domain, with the rest obtained from reference TRBV28 and TRBJ2-7, is as follows: DVKVTQSSRYLVKRTGEKVFLECVQDMDHENMFWYRQDPGLGLRLIYFSYDVKMKEKGDIPEGYSVSREKKERFSLILESASTNQTSMYLCASSISAYEQYFGPGTRLTVT.

The chain couples TRBV7-8 to TRBJ2-1; either TRBD1 or TRBD2 may supply D (6 bases each). The V gene's germline CDR1 is SGHVS and CDR2 FQNEAQ. The germline V and J ends were trimmed by 1 base and 1 base, with 8 bases remaining between them. The CDR3 has 15 residues. CDR3: CASSLVGGSYNEQFF. Written as DNA, the CDR3 is TGTGCCAGCAGCTTAGTAGGGGGGTCCTACAATGAGCAGTTCTTC.

The chain couples TRBV7-9 to TRBJ2-5, with D maybe TRBD2 (5 bases). Germline CDR1 and CDR2: SEHNR and FQNEAQ (reference sequence). CDR3 length: 17 amino acids. CDR3 nucleotides: TGTGTTAGCAGCTTAAGTGGGTCTTCGGGGATTCAAGAGACCCAGTACTTC. Protein sequence: CVSSLSGSSGIQETQYF.

The CDR3 loop reads CASAWGGDRVYEQYF. The CDR3 nucleotides read TGTGCCAGCGCATGGGGTGGGGACAGGGTTTACGAGCAGTACTTC. The chain combines TRBV7-8 with TRBJ2-7; 9 bases match TRBD1. The CDR3 length is 15 residues. Per the germline V gene, CDR1 is SGHVS and CDR2 is FQNEAQ. Trimming at V came to 8 bases and at J to 4 bases, leaving 12 bases not matched to a gene.

This chain joins TRBV9 and TRBJ2-6; 12 nucleotides align to TRBD2. V trimming: 4 bases; J trimming: 4 bases; junction bases outside the gene matches: 12. Germline CDR1 and CDR2: SGDLS and YYNGEE. This CDR3 is 19 amino acids long. CDR3: CASSPRLAGAIGGANVLTF. CDR3 nucleotides: TGTGCCAGCAGCCCCCGACTAGCGGGAGCGATTGGGGGGGCCAACGTCCTGACTTTC.

The gene calls are TRBV6-5 and TRBJ2-7; tentatively, D is TRBD1 or TRBD2 (7 bases each). This CDR3 comprises 14 residues. V lost 5 bases, J lost 9 bases, and 20 bases lay in between. The germline CDR1 and CDR2 sequences are MNHEY and SVGAGI. CDR3 protein: CASSTVGTAGRQYF. CDR3 sequence (DNA): TGTGCCAGCAGTACCGTCGGGACAGCGGGACGGCAGTACTTC.

This clone has just one count. V and J are TRBV18 and TRBJ1-4, with D perhaps TRBD1 (5 bases). The V gene's germline CDR1 is KGHSH and CDR2 LQKENI. The V end lost 4 bases, the J end lost 7 bases, and 19 bases lay between the germline ends. This CDR3 comprises 16 residues. DNA for the CDR3: TGTGCCAGCTCACTCATGGAGGGGTTAGCGGTTGAAAAACTGTTTTTT. Protein sequence: CASSLMEGLAVEKLFF.

The rearrangement links TRBV7-8 to TRBJ1-5; D is perhaps TRBD1 (6 bases). V lost 5 bases to trimming and J lost 6 bases, with 14 bases between them. The CDR3 runs to 14 residues. Germline V gene sequence: CDR1 SGHVS, CDR2 FQNEAQ. The DNA for the CDR3 is TGTGCCAGCAGCCGACAGGCTCAGGCTCAGCCCCAGCATTTT. Residues: CASSRQAQAQPQHF.

For the CDR3, the DNA is TGCAGCGTTTCCGGCCCCGCCCAAGAGACCCAGTACTTC. Protein product: CSVSGPAQETQYF. The rearrangement uses TRBV29-1 and TRBJ2-5; D is unresolved. V lost 5 bases to trimming and J lost 1 base, with 11 bases between them. Germline V gene data show CDR1 as SQVTM and CDR2 as ANQGSEA. The CDR3 covers 13 residues.

This chain links TRBV2 with TRBJ2-5; no firm D call. The CDR3 contains 12 residues. Between the trimmed V and J ends, which lost 3 bases and 5 bases, there was a span of 7 bases. Germline lookup yields CDR1 SNHLY and CDR2 FYNNEI. CDR3 protein: CASSEQVETQYF. The CDR3 DNA follows: TGTGCCAGCAGTGAGCAGGTTGAGACCCAGTACTTC.

The chain is built from TRBV9 and TRBJ2-1, with 8 positions matching TRBD2. The germline gives CDR1 SGDLS, CDR2 YYNGEE. V was clipped by 0 bases and J by 9 bases; unmatched bases: 8. The CDR3 length is 15 residues. CDR3 residues: CASSVVSGSDGEQFF. The DNA of the CDR3 is TGTGCCAGCAGCGTAGTGAGCGGGAGCGACGGTGAGCAGTTCTTC. The full variable domain, its missing parts supplied by reference TRBV9 and TRBJ2-1, is DSGVTQTPKHLITATGQRVTLRCSPRSGDLSVYWYQQSLDQGLQFLIQYYNGEERAKGNILERFSAQQFPDLHSELNLSSLELGDSALYFCASSVVSGSDGEQFFGPGTRLTVL.

The genes are TRBV5-1 and TRBJ1-1; the D is unclear. The V and J ends lost 0 bases and 4 bases respectively, with 13 bases between them. Germline V gene data show CDR1 as SGHRS and CDR2 as YFSETQ. The CDR3 is 15 amino acids. CDR3 nucleotide sequence: TGCGCCAGCAGCTTGGGTCTGGGTATGAGCACTGAAGCTTTCTTT. Translated: CASSLGLGMSTEAFF.

The rearrangement uses TRBV11-1 and TRBJ2-5, with 14 bases fitting TRBD2. With the DNA end fitting TRBJ2-7 better, the J assignment may be wrong. This CDR3 has 18 amino acids. Germline lookup yields CDR1 SGHAT and CDR2 FQDESV (reference sequence). CDR3 sequence reads: CASSTGLAGAILSYEQYF. The CDR3, as DNA: TGTGCCAGCAGCACGGGACTAGCGGGAGCCATCCTCTCCTACGAGCAGTACTTC.

The rearrangement joins TRBV30 to TRBJ1-1, with D possibly TRBD1 on 6 matching bases. The V end was cut by 3 bases, the J end by 4 bases, with 18 bases between. Per germline, CDR1 GTSNPN and CDR2 SVGIG (reference sequence). There are 15 residues in the CDR3. The chain's CDR3 is CAWSGQPGVGTEAFF. The CDR3 nucleotides are TGTGCCTGGAGCGGACAGCCCGGGGTGGGCACTGAAGCTTTCTTT.